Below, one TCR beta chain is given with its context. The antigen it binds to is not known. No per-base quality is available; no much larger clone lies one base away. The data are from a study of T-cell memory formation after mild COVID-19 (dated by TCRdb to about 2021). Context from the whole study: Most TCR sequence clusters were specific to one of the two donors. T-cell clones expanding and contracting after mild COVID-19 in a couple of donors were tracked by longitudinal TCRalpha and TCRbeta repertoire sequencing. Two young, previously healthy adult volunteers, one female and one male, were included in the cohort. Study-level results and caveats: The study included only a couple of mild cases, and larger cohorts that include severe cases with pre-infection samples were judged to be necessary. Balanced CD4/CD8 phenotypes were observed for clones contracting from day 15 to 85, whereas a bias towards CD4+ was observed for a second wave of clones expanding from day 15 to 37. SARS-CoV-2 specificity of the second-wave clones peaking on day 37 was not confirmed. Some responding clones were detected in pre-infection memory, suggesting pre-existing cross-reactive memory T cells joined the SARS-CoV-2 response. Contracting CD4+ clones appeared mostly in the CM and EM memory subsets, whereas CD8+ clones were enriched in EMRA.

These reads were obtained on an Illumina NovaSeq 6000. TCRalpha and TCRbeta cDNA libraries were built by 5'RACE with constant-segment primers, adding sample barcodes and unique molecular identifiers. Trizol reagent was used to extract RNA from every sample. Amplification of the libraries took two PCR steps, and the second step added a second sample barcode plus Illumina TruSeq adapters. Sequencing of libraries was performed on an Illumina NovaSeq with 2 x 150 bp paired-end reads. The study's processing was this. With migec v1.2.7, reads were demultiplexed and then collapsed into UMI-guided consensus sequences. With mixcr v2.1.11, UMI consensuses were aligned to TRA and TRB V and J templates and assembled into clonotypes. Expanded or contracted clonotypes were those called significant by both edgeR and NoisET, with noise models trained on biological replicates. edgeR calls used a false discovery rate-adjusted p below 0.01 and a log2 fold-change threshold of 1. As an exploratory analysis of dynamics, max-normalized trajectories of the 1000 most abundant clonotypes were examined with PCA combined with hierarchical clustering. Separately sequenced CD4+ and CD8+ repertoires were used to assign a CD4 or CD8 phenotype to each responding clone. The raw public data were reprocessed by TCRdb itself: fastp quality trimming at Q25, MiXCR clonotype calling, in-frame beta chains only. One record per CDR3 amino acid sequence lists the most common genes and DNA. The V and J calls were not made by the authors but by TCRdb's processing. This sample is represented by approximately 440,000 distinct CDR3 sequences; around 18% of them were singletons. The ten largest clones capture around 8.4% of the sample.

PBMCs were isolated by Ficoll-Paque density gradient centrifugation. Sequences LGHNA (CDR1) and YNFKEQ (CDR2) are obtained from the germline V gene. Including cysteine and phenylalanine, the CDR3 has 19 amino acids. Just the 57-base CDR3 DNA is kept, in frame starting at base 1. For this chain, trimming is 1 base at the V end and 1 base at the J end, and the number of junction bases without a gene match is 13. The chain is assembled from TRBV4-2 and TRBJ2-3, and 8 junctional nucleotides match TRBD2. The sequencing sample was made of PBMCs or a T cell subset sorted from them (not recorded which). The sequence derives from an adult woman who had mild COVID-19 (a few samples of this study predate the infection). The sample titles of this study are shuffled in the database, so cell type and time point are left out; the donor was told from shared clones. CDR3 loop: CASSQGPGLVVPRTDTQYF. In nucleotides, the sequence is TGTGCCAGCAGCCAAGGTCCGGGACTAGTCGTGCCTCGCACAGATACGCAGTATTTT.